These 6 T cell receptor beta chains were sequenced from one sample in a study of blood T cell repertoires in COVID-19 (dated by TCRdb to 2018 to 2020). Receptors were amplified or captured by the immunoSEQ multiplex PCR assay. The table comes from immuneACCESS by way of TCRdb, which keeps in-frame sequences with V and J called. Part of the clones is missing from these tables; in studies checked, under half for an unresolved V gene and the rest for unknown reasons. Counted in this sample were about 12,000 clones; around 72% of them appeared once. 30% of the sample lies in the top ten. Sequenced sample: peripheral blood. These receptors came from a human donor in a cohort sampled during active COVID-19.

The chain carries TRBV29-1 and TRBJ1-1, with D possibly being TRBD1 (6 bases). V lost 6 bases and J lost 5, with 16 bases in between. Per germline, CDR1 SQVTM and CDR2 ANQGSEA. The CDR3 totals 13 residues. Written as DNA, the CDR3 is TGCAGCGTGCATCGCACAGGGAATACTGAAGCTTTCTTT. This translates into CSVHRTGNTEAFF.

This chain joins TRBV28 and TRBJ1-4; tentatively, D is TRBD1 (6 bases). Trimming took 8 bases from V and 8 from J, leaving 12 bases between them. There are 12 residues in the CDR3. CDR1 and CDR2 from the germline V gene are MDHEN and SYDVKM. The CDR3 sequence is CASRTQGEKLFF. For the CDR3, the DNA is TGTGCCAGCCGGACACAGGGCGAAAAACTGTTTTTT. Complete variable domain (other parts from reference TRBV28 and TRBJ1-4): DVKVTQSSRYLVKRTGEKVFLECVQDMDHENMFWYRQDPGLGLRLIYFSYDVKMKEKGDIPEGYSVSREKKERFSLILESASTNQTSMYLCASRTQGEKLFFGSGTQLSVL.

The chain uses TRBV5-1 and TRBJ2-7; TRBD1 might be the D (5 bases). V gave up 0 bases and J gave up 2 bases, with 12 bases separating them. The CDR3 has 15 amino acids. Looked up from germline, CDR1 is SGHRS and CDR2 is YFSETQ. The CDR3 DNA is TGCGCCAGCAGCTTGGAGTCAGGGATTGCCTACGAGCAGTACTTC. Protein product: CASSLESGIAYEQYF. The complete variable domain, with remaining parts taken from reference TRBV5-1 and TRBJ2-7, reads KAGVTQTPRYLIKTRGQQVTLSCSPISGHRSVSWYQQTPGQGLQFLFEYFSETQRNKGNFPGRFSGRQFSNSRSEMNVSTLELGDSALYLCASSLESGIAYEQYFGPGTRLTVT.

This sequence joins TRBV4-1 and TRBJ1-2, with 10 bases matching TRBD1. CDR1 and CDR2 from the germline V gene are MGHRA and YSYEKL. With 1 base clipped from V and 2 bases from J, the junction kept 10 bases outside the gene matches. The CDR3 sequence is 18 residues long. Here the CDR3 DNA reads TGCGCCAGCAGCCAAGGCGTCCGACAGGGGGCGCAGAACTATGGCTACACCTTC. Translating gives CASSQGVRQGAQNYGYTF.

V usage is TRBV4-3 and J usage is TRBJ2-7; TRBD1 agrees at 10 bases. Unmatched junction bases numbered 10, after V lost 3 bases and J lost 11 bases. CDR3 length: 14 residues. CDR1 and CDR2 (germline): LGHNA, YSLEER. DNA for the CDR3: TGCGCCAGCAGCCATGGACCGGACAGGGGGATGGAGTACTTC. Residues: CASSHGPDRGMEYF.

The chain recombines TRBV28 with TRBJ1-2, with unresolved D. CDR1 and CDR2 (germline): MDHEN, SYDVKM. Trimming shortened V by 5 bases and J by 4 bases, and 20 bases separated the two germline ends. This CDR3 has 16 amino acids. Written as DNA, the CDR3 is TGTGCCAGCAGTCCTACCGACTCCCGGGAAGGCTATGGCTACACCTTC. Protein: CASSPTDSREGYGYTF.